Listed here is a single T cell receptor beta chain. What it binds is unknown. This entry comes from a study of cytomegalovirus exposure and HLA in healthy donors. Overall study: Earlier sequencing of approximately 180 million T cells yielded 100 million to 140 million unique TCR beta sequences.

The study's findings and limits: Researchers reported from a later analysis that most CMV-associated TCR beta chains appeared HLA-restricted.

Germline V gene sequence: CDR1 SGHDT, CDR2 YYEEEE. The CDR3 runs 13 residues. The primer mix had 60 Vbeta and 13 Jbeta primers. Libraries were prepared by immunoSEQ multiplex PCR; TCRdb keeps only in-frame clonotypes and omits some of them. The table has roughly 150,000 clones, approximately 73% seen once. The source is a woman between 18 and 29 years old in good health and CMV-seronegative. The rearrangement links TRBV5-6 to TRBJ2-5; 11 bases are shared with TRBD1. TRBJ2-7 matches the DNA end more closely, so the J call is doubtful. Sequencing was performed on PBMCs. The CDR3 DNA sequence: TGTGCCAGCAGCTGGGACAGGGGGTACGAGCAGTACTTC. The encoded protein is CASSWDRGYEQYF.